This T cell receptor (beta chain) was sequenced in a study of T-cell reconstitution after alpha-beta-depleted transplantation in children. Germline CDR1 and CDR2: DFQATT and SNEGSKA (reference sequence). Trimming pared 1 base from V and 2 bases from J, leaving 10 bases between. CDR3 length: 14 residues. The TCRbeta library was prepared with unique molecular identifiers. TCRdb ran MiXCR on the PCR reads and lists one entry per CDR3 protein. The sample lists roughly 280,000 distinct CDR3 sequences; 11% were seen once. This clonotype was recorded at least ten times. The antigen is unknown. Findings and caveats of the study: Fresh T-cell production supplied most of the T-cell counts and diversity seen one year after transplant.

The starting material was peripheral blood, obtained 180 days after TCRalphabeta/CD19-depleted stem cell transplant. The chain couples TRBV20-1 to TRBJ2-3, with D possibly matching TRBD2 (6 bases). This sequence originates from a male patient between 2 and 10 years old who had a stem cell transplant for chronic granulomatous disease, so the T cells may come from the graft donor. CDR3 in DNA: TGCAGTGCTAGAGTGGCGGGAACCACAGATACGCAGTATTTT. Translated: CSARVAGTTDTQYF.